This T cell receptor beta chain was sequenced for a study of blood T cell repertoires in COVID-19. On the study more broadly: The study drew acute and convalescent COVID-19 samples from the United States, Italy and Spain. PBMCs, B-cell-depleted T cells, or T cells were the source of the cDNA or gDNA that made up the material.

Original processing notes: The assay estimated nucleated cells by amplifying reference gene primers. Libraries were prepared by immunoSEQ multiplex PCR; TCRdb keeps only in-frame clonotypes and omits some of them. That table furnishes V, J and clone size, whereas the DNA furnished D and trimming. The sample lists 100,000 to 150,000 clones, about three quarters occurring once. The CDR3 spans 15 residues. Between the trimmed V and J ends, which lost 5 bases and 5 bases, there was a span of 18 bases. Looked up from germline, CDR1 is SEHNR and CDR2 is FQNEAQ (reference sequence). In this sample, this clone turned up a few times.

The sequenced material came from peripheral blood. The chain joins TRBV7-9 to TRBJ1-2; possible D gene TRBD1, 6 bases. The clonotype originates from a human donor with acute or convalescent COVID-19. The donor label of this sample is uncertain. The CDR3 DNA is TGTGCCAGCAGCCCCCGCACAGGGTACAAGTATGGCTACACCTTC. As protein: CASSPRTGYKYGYTF.